Many counts were recorded for the clone carrying this T cell receptor (beta chain). As yet, its antigen is unknown. This specimen belongs to a study of identical twins. The study, taken as a whole, reports: With abundant cord blood beta clonotypes, insertions were fewer; memory repertoires showed no such pattern.

Trimming cost V 0 bases and J 4 bases, with 13 bases left between them. Germline loops: CDR1 SGHRS, CDR2 YFSETQ. This CDR3 contains 15 residues. Template switching created a universal primer site, and the cDNA included unique molecular identifiers. TCRdb recomputed calls from the 5' RACE reads with MiXCR, one row per CDR3 protein. The sample records some 790,000 distinct CDR3 sequences, roughly 18% being singletons. These data are also associated with another study on T cells expressing NK-cell markers.

This sequence originates from a woman aged 18 to 35 in good health. The chain joins TRBV5-1 to TRBJ1-2; D is undetermined. The sample was PBMCs. The CDR3 loop is CASSLDTSRSYGYTF. CDR3 in DNA: TGCGCCAGCAGCTTGGATACATCCAGGAGCTATGGCTACACCTTC.